This T cell receptor beta chain was sequenced during a study of blood T cell repertoires in COVID-19. Looking at the study overall: Acute and convalescent COVID-19 specimens originated in the United States, Italy and Spain. Sources were T cells, B-cell-depleted T cells, or PBMCs; the material itself was cDNA or gDNA.

Trimming took off 2 bases at V and 10 bases at J, with 6 bases between the two ends. The germline V gene has CDR1 MDHEN and CDR2 SYDVKM. This CDR3 has 12 residues. Original processing notes: Reference gene primer amplification gave nucleated cell count estimates. Sequencing used immunoSEQ multiplex PCR; TCRdb keeps in-frame clones, though not all of them. V and J calls and clone size are given by that table; D and trimming were obtained from the DNA. The table has about 140,000 clones, about three quarters seen once. This sequence was found in a man aged 50 to 59 with acute or convalescent COVID-19. This chain joins TRBV28 and TRBJ1-6; D gene uncertain. Input material: peripheral blood. The DNA for the CDR3 is TGTGCCAGCAGTTTAACCGAGTCACCCCTCCACTTT. This codes for CASSLTESPLHF.